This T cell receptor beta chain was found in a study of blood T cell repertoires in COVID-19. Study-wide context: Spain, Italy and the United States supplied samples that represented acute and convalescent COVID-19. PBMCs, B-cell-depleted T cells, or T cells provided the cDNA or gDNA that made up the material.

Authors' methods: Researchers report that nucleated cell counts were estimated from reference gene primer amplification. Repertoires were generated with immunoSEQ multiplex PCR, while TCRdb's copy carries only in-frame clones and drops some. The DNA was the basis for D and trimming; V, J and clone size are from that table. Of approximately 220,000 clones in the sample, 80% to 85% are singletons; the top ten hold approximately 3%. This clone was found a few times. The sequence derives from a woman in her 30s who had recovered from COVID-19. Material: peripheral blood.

The CDR3 reads CASSWGHSYEQYF. The CDR3 nucleotides are TGTGCCAGCAGTTGGGGGCACTCCTACGAGCAGTACTTC. This rearrangement joins TRBV27 to TRBJ2-7; tentative D call: TRBD1 (6 bases). Germline V gives CDR1 MNHEY, CDR2 SMNVEV (reference sequence). Trimming cost V 4 bases and J 0 bases, with 7 bases left between them. This CDR3 spans 13 amino acids.